The 11 T cell receptor beta chains below all came from one sample that was sequenced in a study of CD8+CD57+ T cells in acquired aplastic anemia (dated by TCRdb to 2016 to 2019). Patients chosen for sequencing had shown expansion of CD8+CD57+ cells by flow cytometry. This sample was sequenced with an Illumina HiSeq 2000. Profiling of TCR beta VDJ combinations and CDR3 sequences used genomic DNA as the template. Using fastp trimming at Q25 and MiXCR clonotype assembly, TCRdb reanalyzed the public sequencing data and kept in-frame beta chains. Identical CDR3 protein sequences are pooled into one entry, listed with their most common genes and DNA. The sample has about 270,000 distinct CDR3 sequences on record, 82% of them singletons. The ten top clones hold around 40% of the sample. The material sequenced was sorted CD4+, CD8+, or CD8+CD57+ T cells (not recorded which) from PBMCs. The receptors were gathered from a human donor with aplastic anemia.

The chain employs TRBV3-1 and TRBJ2-1, with D perhaps matching TRBD2 (6 bases). Trimming pared 1 base from V and 16 bases from J, leaving 26 bases between. The CDR3 consists of 16 residues. Germline values: CDR1 LGHDT, CDR2 YNNKEL (reference sequence). The CDR3 loop reads CASSQAGGAAYEQYFF. In DNA, the CDR3 is TGTGCCAGCAGCCAAGCCGGCGGGGCGGCCTACGAGCAGTACTTCTTC.

Comments on this clonotype: Relative to the germline gene, one junction end is altered; a read error may explain this. V is TRBV7-6 and J is TRBJ2-3; tentative D call: TRBD1 (6 bases). This CDR3 is 14 amino acids long. The V gene's germline CDR1 is SGHVS and CDR2 FNYEAQ. The CDR3 bases are TGTGCCAGCAGCTTAGCGGACGGGACAAAAAAGCACCAGTTT. It encodes CASSLADGTKKHQF.

Concerning this clonotype: This CDR3 is missing its conserved last phenylalanine or tryptophan, likely due to a read error. The limits of the CDR3 on the DNA are not certain, so only TCRdb's listed CDR3 is given. The CDR3 is CASSLVRGAELQ. This chain joins TRBV7-8 and TRBJ2-2; TRBD1, the D gene given by the table, was not confirmed from the DNA. The CDR3 is made up of 12 amino acids, end residues included. CDR1 is SGHVS and CDR2 is FQNEAQ in the germline V gene.

This rearrangement joins TRBV20-1 to TRBJ2-7; possibly TRBD1 for D (6 bases). Germline values: CDR1 DFQATT, CDR2 SNEGSKA (reference sequence). The CDR3 spans 16 residues. V lost 3 bases and J 2 bases, leaving 20 bases between the germline ends. CDR3 region: CSARTDRDYAAYEQYF. The CDR3 coding sequence is TGCAGTGCTAGGACGGACAGAGACTACGCGGCCTACGAGCAGTACTTC.

This chain links TRBV7-8 with TRBJ2-1; D is perhaps TRBD1 or TRBD2 (6 bases each). The CDR3 runs 16 residues. Per the germline V gene, CDR1 is SGHVS and CDR2 is FQNEAQ. Trimming shortened V by 0 bases and J by 13 bases, and 22 bases separated the two germline ends. CDR3: CASSLALEGGYDYQFF. The CDR3 DNA sequence: TGTGCCAGCAGCTTAGCGCTGGAGGGGGGCTATGACTACCAGTTCTTC.

The rearrangement links TRBV9 to TRBJ2-5, with D maybe TRBD2 (5 bases). Germline loops: CDR1 SGDLS, CDR2 YYNGEE. This CDR3 comprises 14 residues. V was trimmed by 3 bases and J by 14 bases, leaving 23 bases between them. CDR3 in DNA: TGTGCCAGCAGCGGAGGGTCAGATACGCAGTATCCTTACTTC. Protein: CASSGGSDTQYPYF.

The gene calls are TRBV7-2 and TRBJ2-7, with D perhaps TRBD2 (6 bases). The CDR3 is made up of 18 amino acids. Trimming took off 2 bases at V and 1 base at J, with 21 bases between the two ends. The germline CDR1 and CDR2 sequences are SGHTA and FQGNSA. For the CDR3, the DNA is TGTGCCAGCAGCTTACATCGAGGCGGGAATGCCCTTTCCTACGAGCAGTACGTC. Protein: CASSLHRGGNALSYEQYV.

V usage is TRBV10-3 and J usage is TRBJ1-6; TRBD1 aligns across 9 bases. CDR3 length: 13 amino acids. The ends lost 4 bases at V and 9 bases at J; junction bases unmatched: 1. CDR1 ENHRY and CDR2 SYGVKD come from the germline V gene. The CDR3 sequence: CAISGQGGSPLHF. As DNA, the CDR3 is TGTGCCATCAGTGGACAGGGGGGTTCACCCCTCCACTTT.

The rearrangement uses TRBV7-3 and TRBJ1-3, with 8 nucleotides matching TRBD1. The CDR3 has 15 amino acids. V lost 3 bases to trimming and J lost 6 bases; unmatched junction nucleotides: 7. Germline assignment: CDR1 SGHTA and CDR2 FQGTGA. The CDR3: CASSLDRAMENTIYF. The CDR3 coding sequence is TGTGCCAGCAGCTTGGACAGGGCAATGGAAAACACCATATATTTT.

V usage is TRBV15 and J usage is TRBJ2-7, with D possibly being TRBD1 or TRBD2 (5 bases each). Germline V gene lookup returns CDR1 LNHNV and CDR2 YYDKDF (reference sequence). V lost 5 bases and J lost 2, with 13 bases in between. The CDR3 spans 14 residues. The CDR3, as DNA: TGTGCCACCAGCGGCCGGCAGGGAGCCTACGAGCAGTACTTC. Protein sequence: CATSGRQGAYEQYF. Full variable domain (missing parts from reference TRBV15 and TRBJ2-7): DAMVIQNPRYQVTQFGKPVTLSCSQTLNHNVMYWYQQKSSQAPKLLFHYYDKDFNNEADTPDNFQSRRPNTSFCFLDIRSPGLGDTAMYLCATSGRQGAYEQYFGPGTRLTVT.

Comment on this clonotype: The junction departs from germline at one end; a sequencing error may be responsible. The chain has TRBV7-9 and TRBJ2-2; D may match TRBD1 or TRBD2 (5 bases each). In germline, CDR1 is SEHNR, CDR2 FQNEAQ (reference sequence). CDR3 length: 14 amino acids. CDR3 sequence reads: CAYEGAAGKGAQFF. The CDR3 DNA sequence: TGTGCCTACGAGGGAGCGGCGGGCAAAGGGGCCCAGTTCTTT.